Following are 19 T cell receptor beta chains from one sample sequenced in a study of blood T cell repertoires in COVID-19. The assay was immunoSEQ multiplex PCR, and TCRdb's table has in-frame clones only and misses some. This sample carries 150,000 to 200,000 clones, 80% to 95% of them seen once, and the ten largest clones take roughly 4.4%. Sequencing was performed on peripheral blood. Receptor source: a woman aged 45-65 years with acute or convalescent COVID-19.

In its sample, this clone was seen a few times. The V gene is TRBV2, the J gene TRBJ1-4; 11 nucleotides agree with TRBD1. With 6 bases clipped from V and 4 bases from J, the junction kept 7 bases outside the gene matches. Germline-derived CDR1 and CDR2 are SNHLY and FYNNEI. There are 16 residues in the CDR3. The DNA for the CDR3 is TGTGCCAGCAGCAGGACAGGGGGCGCGGGTAATGAAAAACTGTTTTTT. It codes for CASSRTGGAGNEKLFF. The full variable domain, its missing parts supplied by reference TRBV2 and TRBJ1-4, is EPEVTQTPSHQVTQMGQEVILRCVPISNHLYFYWYRQILGQKVEFLVSFYNNEISEKSEIFDDQFSVERPDGSNFTLKIRSTKLEDSAMYFCASSRTGGAGNEKLFFGSGTQLSVL.

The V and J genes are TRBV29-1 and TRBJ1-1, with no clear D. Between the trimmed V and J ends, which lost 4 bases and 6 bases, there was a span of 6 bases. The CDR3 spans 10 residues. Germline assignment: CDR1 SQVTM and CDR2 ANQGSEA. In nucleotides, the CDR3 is TGCAGCGTTGTTTCATCTGAAGCTTTCTTT. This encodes CSVVSSEAFF.

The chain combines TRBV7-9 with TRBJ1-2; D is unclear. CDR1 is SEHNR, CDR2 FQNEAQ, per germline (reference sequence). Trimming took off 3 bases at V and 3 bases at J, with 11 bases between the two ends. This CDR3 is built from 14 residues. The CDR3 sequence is CASSLGPRDYGYTF. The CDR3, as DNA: TGTGCCAGCAGCTTGGGCCCGAGAGACTATGGCTACACCTTC.

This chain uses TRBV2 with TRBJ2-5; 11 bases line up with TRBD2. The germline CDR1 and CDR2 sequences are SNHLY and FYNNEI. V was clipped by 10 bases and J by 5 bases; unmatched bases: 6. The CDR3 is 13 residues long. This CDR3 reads CATQTSGTETQYF. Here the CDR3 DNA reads TGTGCCACCCAGACTAGCGGGACGGAGACCCAGTACTTC.

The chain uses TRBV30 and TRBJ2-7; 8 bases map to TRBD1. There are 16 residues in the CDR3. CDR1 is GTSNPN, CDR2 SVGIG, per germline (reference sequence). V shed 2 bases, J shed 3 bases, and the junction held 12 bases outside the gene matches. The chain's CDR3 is CAWSHFRDRFFYEQYF. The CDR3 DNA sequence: TGTGCCTGGAGTCATTTCCGGGACAGGTTCTTCTACGAGCAGTACTTC.

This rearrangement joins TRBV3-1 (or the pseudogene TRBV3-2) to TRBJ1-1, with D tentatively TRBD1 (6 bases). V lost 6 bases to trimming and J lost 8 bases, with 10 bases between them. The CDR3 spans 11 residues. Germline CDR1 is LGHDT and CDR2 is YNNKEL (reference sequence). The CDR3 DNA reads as TGTGCCAGCAGGGGGGCTCTGGAAGCTTTCTTT. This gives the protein CASRGALEAFF.

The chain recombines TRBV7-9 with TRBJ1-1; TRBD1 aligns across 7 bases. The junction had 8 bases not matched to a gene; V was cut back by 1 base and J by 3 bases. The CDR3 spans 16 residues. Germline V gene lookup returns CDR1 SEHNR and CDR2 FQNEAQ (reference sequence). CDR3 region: CASSLEFGDRHTEAFF. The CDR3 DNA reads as TGTGCCAGCAGCTTAGAATTCGGGGACAGACACACTGAAGCTTTCTTT.

Written as DNA, the CDR3 is TGTGCCAGCAGCCCCCGGGGCGGGAGGACGTTCACAGATACGCAGTATTTT. As protein: CASSPRGGRTFTDTQYF. The J gene is TRBJ2-3, the V gene TRBV7-8, with 8 bases fitting TRBD2. In germline, CDR1 is SGHVS, CDR2 FQNEAQ. J lost 2 bases, V lost 5 bases, and 12 bases had no gene match. This CDR3 is 17 amino acids long.

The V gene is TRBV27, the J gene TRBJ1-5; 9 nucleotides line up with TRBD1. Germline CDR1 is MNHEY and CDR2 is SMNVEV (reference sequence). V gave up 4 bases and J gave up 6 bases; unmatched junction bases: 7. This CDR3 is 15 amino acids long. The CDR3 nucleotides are TGTGCCAGCAGTTCCGGGACAGGGAAGGGTCAGCCCCAGCATTTT. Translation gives CASSSGTGKGQPQHF.

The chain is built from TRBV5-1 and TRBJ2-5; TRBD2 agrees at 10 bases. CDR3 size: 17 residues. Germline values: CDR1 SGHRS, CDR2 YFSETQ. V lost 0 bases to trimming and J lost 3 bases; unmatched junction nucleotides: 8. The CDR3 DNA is TGCGCCAGCAGCTTGGAAGGTTCAGCGGGGGGGAAAGAGACCCAGTACTTC. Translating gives CASSLEGSAGGKETQYF.

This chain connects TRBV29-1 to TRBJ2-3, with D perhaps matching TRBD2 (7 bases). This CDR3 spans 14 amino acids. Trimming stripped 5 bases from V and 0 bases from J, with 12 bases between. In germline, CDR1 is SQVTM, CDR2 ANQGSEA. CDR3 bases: TGCAGCGTTTATCGGGGGGCTAGCACAGATACGCAGTATTTT. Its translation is CSVYRGASTDTQYF.

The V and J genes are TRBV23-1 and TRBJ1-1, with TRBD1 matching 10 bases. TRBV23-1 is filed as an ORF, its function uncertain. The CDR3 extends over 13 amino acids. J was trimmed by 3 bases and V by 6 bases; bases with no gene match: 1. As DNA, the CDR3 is TGCGCCAGCAGGACAGGGGGCCACACTGAAGCTTTCTTT. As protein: CASRTGGHTEAFF.

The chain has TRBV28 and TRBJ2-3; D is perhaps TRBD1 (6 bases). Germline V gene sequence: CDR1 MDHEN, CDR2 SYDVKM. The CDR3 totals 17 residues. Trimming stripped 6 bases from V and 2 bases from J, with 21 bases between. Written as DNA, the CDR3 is TGTGCCAGCAGACAGGGAGAAAGAGTACGGGCCACAGATACGCAGTATTTT. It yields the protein CASRQGERVRATDTQYF.

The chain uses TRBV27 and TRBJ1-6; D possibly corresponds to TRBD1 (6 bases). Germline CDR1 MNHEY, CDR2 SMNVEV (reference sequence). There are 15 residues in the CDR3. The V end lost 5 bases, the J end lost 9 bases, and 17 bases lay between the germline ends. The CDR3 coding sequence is TGTGCCAGCAGTCCAGGGGTGGGGTGGGGTTCACCCCTCCACTTT. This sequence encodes CASSPGVGWGSPLHF.

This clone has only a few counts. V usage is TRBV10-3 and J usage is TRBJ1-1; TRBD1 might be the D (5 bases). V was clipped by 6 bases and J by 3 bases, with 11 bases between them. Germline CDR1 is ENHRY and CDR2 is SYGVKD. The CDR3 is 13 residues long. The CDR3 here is CAIRLGGDTEAFF. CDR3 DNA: TGTGCCATCAGGCTGGGGGGGGACACTGAAGCTTTCTTT.

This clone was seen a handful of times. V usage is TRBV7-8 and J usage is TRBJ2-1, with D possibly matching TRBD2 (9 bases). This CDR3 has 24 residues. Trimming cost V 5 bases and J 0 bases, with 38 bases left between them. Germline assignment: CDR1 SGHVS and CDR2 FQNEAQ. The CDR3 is CASSPPVGQGFSSGSSRSYNEQFF. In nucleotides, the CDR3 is TGTGCCAGCAGCCCACCAGTAGGACAGGGATTTAGTAGCGGGAGTTCCCGCTCCTACAATGAGCAGTTCTTC.

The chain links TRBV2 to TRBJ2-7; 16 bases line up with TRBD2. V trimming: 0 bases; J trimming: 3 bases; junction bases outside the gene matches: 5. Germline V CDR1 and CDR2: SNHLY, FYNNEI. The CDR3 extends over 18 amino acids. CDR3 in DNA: TGTGCCAGCAGTGAAGCGGGACTAGCGGGGGGGAAGAACTACGAGCAGTACTTC. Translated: CASSEAGLAGGKNYEQYF.

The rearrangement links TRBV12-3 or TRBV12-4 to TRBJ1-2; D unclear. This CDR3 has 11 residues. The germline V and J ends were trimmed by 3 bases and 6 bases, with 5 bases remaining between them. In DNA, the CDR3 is TGTGCCAGCAGTTTCGGAGATGGCTACACCTTC. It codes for CASSFGDGYTF.

CDR3 amino acids: CASSIDISSGNTIYF. The CDR3 coding sequence is TGTGCCAGCAGCATTGACATTTCCTCTGGAAACACCATATATTTT. The chain couples TRBV9 to TRBJ1-3, with unresolved D. The V gene lost 4 bases and the J gene lost 0 bases, with 11 bases spanning the gap. In germline, CDR1 is SGDLS, CDR2 YYNGEE. The CDR3 has 15 residues.